One and the same sample provided the 12 T cell receptor beta chains below, sequenced in a study of blood T cell repertoires in COVID-19. The repertoire was sequenced with immunoSEQ multiplex PCR; TCRdb's copy has only in-frame clones and lacks some. The repertoire holds approximately 350,000 clones, with 85% to 90% as singletons. Sequenced: PBMCs or T cells enriched from blood (not recorded which). These receptors came from a man younger than 30 who had recovered from COVID-19.

This chain links TRBV6-5 with TRBJ2-1; 8 bases fit TRBD2. The V gene's germline CDR1 is MNHEY and CDR2 SVGAGI. The V and J ends lost 2 bases and 8 bases, in that order; junction bases with no gene match: 8. This CDR3 has 15 amino acids. CDR3 nucleotide sequence: TGTGCCAGCAGTTACGTATTAGCGGGACCCTATGAGCAGTTCTTC. It is translated as CASSYVLAGPYEQFF.

The chain is built from TRBV19 and TRBJ1-5; D remains unclear. The ends were cut back, 7 bases at V and 1 base at J, with 14 bases in the middle. Germline V CDR1 and CDR2: LNHDA, SQIVND (reference sequence). This CDR3 contains 15 residues. The CDR3 region has the DNA TGTGCCAGTACCCTTCTGGGCGGGAGCAATCAGCCCCAGCATTTT. It translates to CASTLLGGSNQPQHF.

The rearrangement uses TRBV2 and TRBJ1-1; D unclear. The CDR3 length is 13 residues. Germline CDR1 and CDR2: SNHLY and FYNNEI. The V end was cut by 0 bases, the J end by 8 bases, with 10 bases between. CDR3 amino acids: CASSEARSKEAFF. The DNA of the CDR3 is TGTGCCAGCAGTGAAGCGCGGTCTAAAGAAGCTTTCTTT.

The V and J genes are TRBV5-4 and TRBJ2-7; 9 bases are shared with TRBD1. V was pared by 2 bases and J by 1 base, with 4 bases of the junction left unmatched. This CDR3 has 15 residues. Germline assignment: CDR1 SGHNT and CDR2 YYREEE (reference sequence). The CDR3 DNA is TGTGCCAGCAGCTTAGGGACAGGGCCATCCTACGAGCAGTACTTC. Amino acids: CASSLGTGPSYEQYF.

J is TRBJ2-7 and V is TRBV27, with 11 bases aligning to TRBD2. The CDR3 length is 16 residues. The J segment lost 0 bases and the V segment lost 6 bases, leaving 7 bases of the junction unmatched. Germline CDR1 is MNHEY and CDR2 is SMNVEV (reference sequence). In DNA, the CDR3 is TGTGCCAGCAGGCTTGTCACTAGCGGGAGCTCCTACGAGCAGTACTTC. It is translated as CASRLVTSGSSYEQYF.

The chain couples TRBV2 to TRBJ2-1, with TRBD2 identical over 9 bases. Germline lookup yields CDR1 SNHLY and CDR2 FYNNEI. With V trimmed by 5 bases and J by 7 bases, 6 bases remained unmatched. The CDR3 has 14 amino acids. CDR3 loop: CASSSGTSPNEQFF. In DNA, the CDR3 is TGTGCCAGCAGTTCCGGGACTAGCCCTAATGAGCAGTTCTTC.

In this sample, this clone turned up a few times. The rearrangement links TRBV12-3 or TRBV12-4 to TRBJ1-1, with D possibly being TRBD1 (5 bases). The germline V and J ends were trimmed by 6 bases and 7 bases, with 15 bases remaining between them. The length of the CDR3 is 13 residues. The CDR3 sequence is CASSTGGFVEAFF. The CDR3 region has the DNA TGTGCCAGCAGCACCGGGGGGTTCGTTGAAGCTTTCTTT.

V is TRBV24-1 and J is TRBJ2-2; a weak D match, TRBD2 (5 bases). V shed 5 bases and J shed 7 bases, with 13 bases lying between them. The V gene's germline CDR1 is KGHDR and CDR2 SFDVKD. The CDR3 extends over 14 amino acids. CDR3 protein: CATSGAVGGGELFF. DNA of the CDR3: TGTGCCACCAGTGGCGCAGTCGGAGGCGGGGAGCTGTTTTTT.

As DNA, the CDR3 is TGCAGTGCTAGTGGTAGGGGACTAGCGGGAGACGGTTACGAGCAGTACTTC. Amino acid sequence: CSASGRGLAGDGYEQYF. The chain recombines TRBV20-1 with TRBJ2-7, with 14 bases aligning to TRBD2. CDR1 and CDR2 (germline): DFQATT, SNEGSKA (reference sequence). After removal of 3 bases from V and 4 bases from J, the junction contained 11 bases not matched to a gene. The CDR3 is made up of 17 amino acids.

V and J are TRBV19 and TRBJ2-7; 10 bases align to TRBD2. Trimming removed 2 bases from V and 2 bases from J; junction bases left unmatched: 6. Germline V gene lookup returns CDR1 LNHDA and CDR2 SQIVND (reference sequence). The CDR3 consists of 16 residues. The CDR3 bases are TGTGCCAGTAGTATACTGCGGACTAGCGGAACCTACGAGCAGTACTTC. Residues: CASSILRTSGTYEQYF.

V and J are TRBV4-2 and TRBJ2-3; TRBD2 aligns across 9 bases. Unmatched junction bases numbered 8, after V lost 3 bases and J lost 4 bases. Germline CDR1 LGHNA, CDR2 YNFKEQ. The CDR3 is 16 residues long. The CDR3 bases are TGTGCCAGCAGCCAGGTCCTAGCGGGGACCGCAGATACGCAGTATTTT. Translated: CASSQVLAGTADTQYF.

The chain recombines TRBV5-1 with TRBJ1-1; 9 positions agree with TRBD1. In germline, CDR1 is SGHRS, CDR2 YFSETQ. This CDR3 is 16 amino acids long. Trimming removed 4 bases from V and 0 bases from J; junction bases left unmatched: 7. CDR3 amino acids: CASSEDRGRLNTEAFF. In DNA form, the CDR3 reads TGCGCCAGCAGCGAGGACAGGGGTCGTCTGAACACTGAAGCTTTCTTT.